Listed below are T cell receptor beta chains from one sample, sequenced in a study of shared clonotypes between healthy human individuals. The method was immunoSEQ multiplex PCR; TCRdb's version includes in-frame clones alone and lacks a portion of them. In the table there are approximately 320,000 clones, approximately 79% of which are singletons. Sequenced material: memory CD4+ T cells sorted from blood. Every receptor here comes from a man aged 30-40 years in good health. Both conserved end residues are part of each CDR3.

J,V,CDR3
TRBJ2-7,TRBV18,CASSPPDRVLPYEQYF
TRBJ2-1,TRBV10-3,CAISEFAGASYNEQFF
TRBJ2-3,TRBV18,CASSHPGDTQYF
TRBJ2-1,TRBV19,CASSIAASGRSYNEQFF
TRBJ2-5,TRBV9,CASSAGTSGSLQETQYF
TRBJ2-3,TRBV9,CASSVDVDTYTDTQYF
TRBJ2-5,TRBV7-2,CASSLRTSGGRRETQYF
TRBJ1-3,TRBV11-2,CASSSEAGFSGNTIYF
TRBJ1-4,TRBV29-1,CSVEEAGAREKLFF
TRBJ2-3,TRBV18,CASSPPTSGGQYF
TRBJ2-1,TRBV2,CASSSLRGREQFF
TRBJ2-1,TRBV4-3,CASSLHSGSGDEQFF
TRBJ2-7,TRBV7-9,CASSLPPGYEQYF
NA,TRBV5-1,CASSFSLSSYNEQFF
TRBJ2-1,TRBV20-1,CSASPHNEQFF
TRBJ2-1,TRBV5-1,CASSEGGQPHNEQFF
TRBJ1-5,TRBV11-2,CASSLDTRPGSGLHF
TRBJ2-1,TRBV5-4,CASSHMTGLHYNEQFF
TRBJ2-1,TRBV2,CASSTIGQPYNEQFF
TRBJ1-4,TRBV15,CATSRDWGATNEKLFF
TRBJ2-2,TRBV27,CASSFNGNTGELFF
TRBJ2-3,TRBV16,CASSPLRLVSTDTQYF
TRBJ2-7,TRBV5-4,CASSFSVGSGGYEQYF
TRBJ2-7,TRBV5-4,CASSLAGGPSGEQYF
TRBJ1-1,TRBV6-6,CASSYLNTEAFF
TRBJ1-2,TRBV4-3,CASSQDPAANYGYTF
TRBJ1-4,TRBV7-9,CASSQRAPNEKLFF
TRBJ1-1,TRBV5-4,CASSLRTGRNTEAFF
TRBJ2-5,TRBV19,CASRPNTGTGETQYF
TRBJ1-3,TRBV5-1,CASSLGQAQLSGNTIYF
TRBJ1-4,TRBV30,CAFGQTTNEKLFF
TRBJ2-7,TRBV29-1,CSYTGGLYEQYF
TRBJ1-4,TRBV4-2,CASSQRPGDEKLFF
TRBJ2-2,TRBV29-1,CSAFRGTGELFF
TRBJ2-3,TRBV11-2,CASSLGTGLSTDTQYF
TRBJ2-1,TRBV11-2,CASSLVPGYNEQFF
TRBJ2-7,TRBV2,CASSGDGYEQYF
TRBJ2-6,TRBV5-4,CASSLRGTGANVLTF
TRBJ2-1,TRBV5-4,CASSGTHRGHNEQFF
TRBJ1-3,TRBV30,CAWTLGGAVNSGNTIYF
TRBJ2-7,TRBV7-6,CASSSGLAGSNYEQYF
TRBJ2-4,TRBV2,CASSVTGGASKNIQYF
TRBJ1-2,TRBV18,CASSPNRAHGYTF
TRBJ2-7,TRBV27,CASRRLAGGHEQYF
TRBJ2-7,TRBV14,CASSQVGGSPSEQYF
TRBJ2-3,TRBV4-1,CASSQGLAGKKGTQYF
TRBJ2-2,TRBV28,CATEGQGGTGELFF
TRBJ2-3,TRBV28,CASSLFQRSTDTQYF
TRBJ2-2,TRBV4-3,CASSQDLRVGTGELFF
TRBJ2-1,TRBV5-1,CASSLPGNYNEQFF
TRBJ1-1,TRBV10-1,CASSESGRTGGAFF
TRBJ1-4,TRBV2,CASSVQGINEKLFF